The 29 T cell receptor beta chains below all came from one sample that was sequenced in a study of cytomegalovirus exposure and HLA in healthy donors (dated by TCRdb to 2017 to 2019). The library was generated by the immunoSEQ multiplex PCR assay. Drawn from immuneACCESS, this table holds only the in-frame rearrangements with V and J called that TCRdb kept. Clones are partly lost; checked studies trace under half to an unresolved V gene and leave the rest unexplained. This sample holds 100,000 to 150,000 clones; over 65% were observed only once. About 2.2% of the sample lies in the top ten. The sequenced sample was PBMCs. These receptors came from a woman aged 30 to 39 in good health and CMV-seronegative.

The V and J genes are TRBV15 and TRBJ1-1, with D possibly matching TRBD1 (5 bases). The CDR3 has 14 residues. In germline, CDR1 is LNHNV, CDR2 YYDKDF (reference sequence). Trimming shortened V by 0 bases and J by 0 bases, and 5 bases separated the two germline ends. The CDR3 nucleotides read TGTGCCACCAGCAGAGACAGGGTGAACACTGAAGCTTTCTTT. Translation gives CATSRDRVNTEAFF.

The chain couples TRBV7-2 to TRBJ2-1; perhaps TRBD2 as D (6 bases). Per germline, CDR1 SGHTA and CDR2 FQGNSA. V lost 5 bases to trimming and J lost 9 bases, with 8 bases between them. The CDR3 sequence is 11 residues long. In nucleotides, the CDR3 is TGTGCCAGCAGCCCCGGGAGTGAGCAGTTCTTC. It is translated as CASSPGSEQFF.

This clone has a handful of counts. The chain joins TRBV11-2 to TRBJ1-2, with TRBD1 matching 7 bases. After removal of 4 bases from V and 4 bases from J, the junction contained 6 bases not matched to a gene. The CDR3 is 14 amino acids. Germline V gene lookup returns CDR1 SGHAT and CDR2 FQNNGV. For the CDR3, the DNA is TGTGCCAGCAGCTCCTTGACAGGGCCCTATGGCTACACCTTC. It is translated as CASSSLTGPYGYTF.

The chain recombines TRBV4-3 with TRBJ2-1, with TRBD2 matching 10 bases. CDR1 and CDR2 from the germline V gene are LGHNA and YSLEER. This CDR3 is built from 15 residues. J lost 8 bases, V lost 0 bases, and 4 bases had no gene match. CDR3 in amino acids: CASSQDFGTSDEQFF. DNA for the CDR3: TGCGCCAGCAGCCAAGACTTCGGGACTAGCGATGAGCAGTTCTTC.

The chain uses TRBV6-5 and TRBJ1-5; the D gene is possibly TRBD1 (6 bases). The length of the CDR3 is 15 residues. The germline gives CDR1 MNHEY, CDR2 SVGAGI. Trimming left V 6 bases short and J 5 bases short, with 17 bases between. CDR3 sequence: CASSRLGAGDQPQHF. The CDR3 region has the DNA TGTGCCAGCAGCCGTCTAGGGGCAGGGGATCAGCCCCAGCATTTT.

The chain joins TRBV7-2 to TRBJ2-3, with D uncertain. CDR1 and CDR2 (germline): SGHTA, FQGNSA. Trimming removed 5 bases at V and 6 bases at J, with 6 bases between. The CDR3 length is 11 residues. CDR3 nucleotides: TGTGCCAGCAGCCTAACGGATACGCAGTATTTT. Translating gives CASSLTDTQYF.

Turning to this clone: In the same sample, other DNA sequences code for this CDR3. J is TRBJ1-2 and V is TRBV6-5; the match to TRBD1 covers 8 bases. The CDR3 has 13 amino acids. With V trimmed by 6 bases and J by 4 bases, 4 bases remained unmatched. Germline CDR1 reads MNHEY; CDR2 reads SVGAGI. CDR3 coding DNA: TGTGCCAGCAGGCTGGGACAGGCCTATGGCTACACCTTC. Translation: CASRLGQAYGYTF.

V is TRBV7-3 and J is TRBJ1-1, with 9 bases that match TRBD1. After removal of 5 bases from V and 5 bases from J, the junction contained 6 bases not matched to a gene. The CDR3 has 14 amino acids. Per germline, CDR1 SGHTA and CDR2 FQGTGA. The CDR3 loop reads CASSPTGGRTEAFF. Here the CDR3 DNA reads TGTGCCAGCAGCCCCACAGGGGGCAGGACTGAAGCTTTCTTT.

The V call is TRBV2, the J call TRBJ1-1, with a possible D match to TRBD1 (5 bases). The germline V and J ends were trimmed by 8 bases and 4 bases, with 8 bases remaining between them. The CDR3 loop spans 11 amino acids. Germline assignment: CDR1 SNHLY and CDR2 FYNNEI. DNA of the CDR3: TGTGCCAGCCTCAGGGTCACTGAAGCTTTCTTT. Translated, it gives CASLRVTEAFF.

This chain joins TRBV6-6 and TRBJ1-5; 9 nucleotides agree with TRBD1. Germline V lookup: CDR1 MNHNY, CDR2 SVGAGI (reference sequence). The CDR3 is 14 amino acids. J lost 2 bases, V lost 7 bases, and 3 bases had no gene match. The CDR3 protein is CASKRTGGNQPQHF. The CDR3 DNA sequence: TGTGCCAGCAAAAGGACAGGGGGCAATCAGCCCCAGCATTTT.

This clone turned up a few times. The rearrangement joins TRBV7-9 to TRBJ1-1, with D unclear. With 2 bases removed from V and 7 bases from J, the gap between germline ends came to 5 bases. Germline lookup yields CDR1 SEHNR and CDR2 FQNEAQ (reference sequence). This CDR3 comprises 11 residues. DNA for the CDR3: TGTGCCAGCAGCTTATATTATGAAGCTTTCTTT. Translation: CASSLYYEAFF.

The J gene is TRBJ2-5, the V gene TRBV5-4; D is unclear. V was trimmed by 4 bases and J by 5 bases, leaving 12 bases between them. The CDR3 is 13 residues long. From germline, CDR1 is SGHNT and CDR2 YYREEE (reference sequence). The CDR3 loop reads CASSLLLGETQYF. The DNA of the CDR3 is TGTGCCAGCAGCCTCCTCCTAGGCGAGACCCAGTACTTC. Drawing the rest from reference TRBV5-4 and TRBJ2-5, the complete variable domain is ETGVTQSPTHLIKTRGQQVTLRCSSQSGHNTVSWYQQALGQGPQFIFQYYREEENGRGNFPPRFSGLQFPNYSSELNVNALELDDSALYLCASSLLLGETQYFGPGTRLLVL.

J is TRBJ1-2 and V is TRBV10-2; D ambiguous. Germline CDR1 and CDR2: WSHSY and SAAADI. The V end was cut by 6 bases, the J end by 3 bases, with 14 bases between. CDR3 length: 14 residues. CDR3 loop: CASSLKGGDYGYTF. The CDR3 nucleotides read TGCGCCAGCAGCCTAAAGGGAGGAGACTATGGCTACACCTTC.

This clone was detected once. The rearrangement links TRBV29-1 to TRBJ2-7; 11 bases fit TRBD2. Per the germline V gene, CDR1 is SQVTM and CDR2 is ANQGSEA. The CDR3 runs to 14 residues. V gave up 7 bases and J gave up 0 bases; unmatched junction bases: 5. The CDR3 region is CSAGLAGPSYEQYF. The CDR3 coding sequence is TGCAGCGCTGGACTAGCGGGCCCCTCCTACGAGCAGTACTTC.

The V call is TRBV6-5, the J call TRBJ2-5, with 7 bases aligning to TRBD1. The length of the CDR3 is 13 residues. Germline lookup yields CDR1 MNHEY and CDR2 SVGAGI. J gave up 5 bases and V 6 bases, and 6 bases lay outside the gene matches. In DNA, the CDR3 is TGTGCCAGCAGCCGCCGCAGGGGGGAGACCCAGTACTTC. Translating gives CASSRRRGETQYF.

V and J are TRBV7-9 and TRBJ1-2; tentative D call: TRBD1 (5 bases). The V end lost 4 bases, the J end lost 5 bases, and 14 bases lay between the germline ends. The CDR3 length is 14 residues. Germline CDR1 is SEHNR and CDR2 is FQNEAQ (reference sequence). CDR3 sequence reads: CASSSSGESYGYTF. For the CDR3, the DNA is TGTGCCAGCAGCTCCTCGGGGGAGAGTTATGGCTACACCTTC.

The rearrangement uses TRBV5-1 and TRBJ2-3, with a weak D call TRBD1 (5 bases). From germline, CDR1 is SGHRS and CDR2 YFSETQ. CDR3 length equals 14 residues. The V end lost 1 base, the J end lost 5 bases, and 11 bases lay between the germline ends. The CDR3 reads CASSLRQGGDTQYF. In DNA, the CDR3 is TGCGCCAGCAGCTTGAGGCAGGGTGGAGATACGCAGTATTTT. The whole variable domain, filled in from reference TRBV5-1 and TRBJ2-3, reads KAGVTQTPRYLIKTRGQQVTLSCSPISGHRSVSWYQQTPGQGLQFLFEYFSETQRNKGNFPGRFSGRQFSNSRSEMNVSTLELGDSALYLCASSLRQGGDTQYFGPGTRLTVL.

This sequence joins TRBV7-2 and TRBJ2-7; D perhaps matches TRBD2 (5 bases). The CDR3 covers 14 residues. Germline CDR1 SGHTA, CDR2 FQGNSA. Between the trimmed V and J ends, which lost 2 bases and 0 bases, there was a span of 8 bases. CDR3 bases: TGTGCCAGCAGCTTAAGCGGCTACTCCTACGAGCAGTACTTC. It translates to CASSLSGYSYEQYF. The whole variable domain, remainder taken from reference TRBV7-2 and TRBJ2-7, is GAGVSQSPSNKVTEKGKDVELRCDPISGHTALYWYRQSLGQGLEFLIYFQGNSAPDKSGLPSDRFSAERTGGSVSTLTIQRTQQEDSAVYLCASSLSGYSYEQYFGPGTRLTVT.

This clone was picked up one time. The rearrangement joins TRBV5-5 to TRBJ2-7; a possible D gene is TRBD2 (5 bases). Trimming pared 6 bases from V and 0 bases from J, leaving 19 bases between. Germline V gene sequence: CDR1 SGHKS, CDR2 YYEKEE (reference sequence). The CDR3 is 16 residues long. As DNA, the CDR3 is TGTGCCAGCACTCGCGGACCGGGGTCCACCTCCTACGAGCAGTACTTC. It yields the protein CASTRGPGSTSYEQYF.

This clone was detected once. The chain couples TRBV1 to TRBJ2-4; the D segment call TRBD1 is taken from the table without a DNA check. TRBV1 is shown as a pseudogene. CDR3 length: 19 residues. The CDR3 loop reads CTSSSTKDLQGLSKNIQYF. The CDR3 region has the DNA TGCACCAGCAGTAGCACCAAGGACTTGCAGGGGCTCTCCAAAAACATTCAGTACTTC.

This clone was counted ten times or more. The J gene is TRBJ2-7, the V gene TRBV14, with unresolved D. Per the germline V gene, CDR1 is SGHDN and CDR2 is FVKESK. The CDR3 totals 14 residues. V lost 4 bases and J lost 6, with 16 bases in between. This CDR3 reads CASSPTYGASEQYF. The CDR3 nucleotides read TGTGCCAGCAGCCCGACGTACGGAGCATCCGAGCAGTACTTC.

J is TRBJ2-3 and V is TRBV6-5; weak D call: TRBD2 (5 bases). From germline, CDR1 is MNHEY and CDR2 SVGAGI. V shed 10 bases and J shed 4 bases, with 15 bases lying between them. CDR3 length: 13 residues. This chain's CDR3 is CATSRGRSDTQYF. As DNA, the CDR3 is TGTGCCACCTCTCGGGGTAGATCAGATACGCAGTATTTT.

The J gene is TRBJ1-1, the V gene TRBV27, with D unclear. V was pared by 6 bases and J by 8 bases, with 16 bases between. Looked up from germline, CDR1 is MNHEY and CDR2 is SMNVEV (reference sequence). CDR3 length equals 13 residues. For the CDR3, the DNA is TGTGCCAGCAGGGCCGTCGGCAGAGGAGAAGCTTTCTTT. Its translation: CASRAVGRGEAFF.

The chain couples TRBV5-4 to TRBJ2-3; 7 bases line up with TRBD2. V lost 6 bases, J lost 8 bases, and 12 bases stayed unmatched. From germline, CDR1 is SGHNT and CDR2 YYREEE (reference sequence). There are 14 residues in the CDR3. CDR3 in amino acids: CASTPGRIPGTQYF. The CDR3 DNA reads as TGTGCCAGCACCCCCGGGAGGATCCCCGGTACGCAGTATTTT. Supplemented by reference TRBV5-4 and TRBJ2-3, the full variable domain reads ETGVTQSPTHLIKTRGQQVTLRCSSQSGHNTVSWYQQALGQGPQFIFQYYREEENGRGNFPPRFSGLQFPNYSSELNVNALELDDSALYLCASTPGRIPGTQYFGPGTRLTVL.

CDR3: CASSPPDQGVRETQYF. DNA of the CDR3: TGTGCCAGCTCACCACCGGATCAGGGGGTAAGAGAGACCCAGTACTTC. J is TRBJ2-5 and V is TRBV18; 7 positions match TRBD1. The V gene's germline CDR1 is KGHSH and CDR2 LQKENI. The CDR3 runs 16 residues. V was clipped by 0 bases and J by 4 bases; unmatched bases: 8.

The chain links TRBV7-9 to TRBJ2-2; 7 positions agree with TRBD2. Germline V gene lookup returns CDR1 SEHNR and CDR2 FQNEAQ (reference sequence). The CDR3 is made up of 16 amino acids. The ends lost 5 bases at V and 3 bases at J; junction bases unmatched: 9. This chain's CDR3 is CASSPWGGSDTGELFF. In DNA, the CDR3 is TGTGCCAGCAGCCCCTGGGGGGGGTCCGACACCGGGGAGCTGTTTTTT.

The rearrangement joins TRBV6-5 to TRBJ1-1; no clear D gene. From germline, CDR1 is MNHEY and CDR2 SVGAGI. Trimming took off 3 bases at V and 2 bases at J, with 10 bases between the two ends. CDR3 length: 14 residues. CDR3 coding DNA: TGTGCCAGCAGTTATACCGCAGGTAACACTGAAGCTTTCTTT. Translating gives CASSYTAGNTEAFF.

The chain carries TRBV6-5 and TRBJ2-3; 9 bases line up with TRBD2. Trimming took 8 bases from V and 1 from J; bases not matched to a gene: 7. Germline CDR1 and CDR2: MNHEY and SVGAGI. The CDR3 runs to 15 residues. The CDR3 sequence is CASSAGTSRTDTQYF. In DNA form, the CDR3 reads TGTGCCAGCTCAGCCGGGACTAGCCGCACAGATACGCAGTATTTT.

The chain recombines TRBV6-5 with TRBJ1-6; D is perhaps TRBD1 (5 bases). V shed 6 bases and J shed 10 bases, with 13 bases lying between them. Per germline, CDR1 MNHEY and CDR2 SVGAGI. The CDR3 loop spans 13 amino acids. CDR3 in DNA: TGTGCCAGCAGGTCGGAGGGACGGTCACCCCTCCACTTT. Its protein is CASRSEGRSPLHF.